The 28 T cell receptor beta chains below come from one sample, sequenced in a study of CD8+CD57+ T cells in acquired aplastic anemia. All sequencing subjects had displayed CD8+CD57+ cell expansion on flow cytometry. TCR beta VDJ and CDR3 profiles were obtained from a genomic DNA template. Each CDR3 protein gets one entry after TCRdb re-called the reads with MiXCR. The top ten clones hold under 3% of a sample with approximately 130,000 distinct CDR3 sequences, about 40% of them seen once. Sequenced material: sorted CD4+, CD8+, or CD8+CD57+ T cells (not recorded which) from PBMCs. All receptors come from a human donor with aplastic anemia.

The chain links TRBV25-1 to TRBJ2-7; D perhaps matches TRBD2 (7 bases). CDR1 and CDR2 (germline): MGHDK, SYGVNS. Deletions cut 6 bases from V and 0 bases from J, with 18 bases between. The CDR3 has 16 amino acids. The CDR3 coding sequence is TGTGCCAGCAGAGCCTGGGGGGGGGCGGGCTCCTACGAGCAGTACTTC. It specifies CASRAWGGAGSYEQYF.

The chain employs TRBV5-6 and TRBJ2-3; 14 nucleotides match TRBD2. The CDR3 length is 18 residues. Losses at the gene ends were 0 bases for V and 0 bases for J; bases not matched to a gene: 3. Germline V gene lookup returns CDR1 SGHDT and CDR2 YYEEEE. CDR3 amino acids: CASSLGLAGGRSTDTQYF. Here the CDR3 DNA reads TGTGCCAGCAGCTTGGGACTAGCGGGGGGGCGAAGCACAGATACGCAGTATTTT.

This clonotype has a handful of counts. The chain employs TRBV20-1 and TRBJ1-2, with TRBD1 identical over 7 bases. The V and J ends lost 1 base and 6 bases, in that order; junction bases with no gene match: 11. The CDR3 runs 15 residues. Germline-derived CDR1 and CDR2 are DFQATT and SNEGSKA (reference sequence). The DNA for the CDR3 is TGCAGTGCTAGAGGGGCAGGGGGTAATCGGGATGGCTACACCTTC. Its translation is CSARGAGGNRDGYTF.

The rearrangement links TRBV7-2 to TRBJ2-7; 7 bases map to TRBD1. This CDR3 is 16 amino acids long. V was pared by 1 base and J by 9 bases, with 15 bases of the junction left unmatched. Germline CDR1 reads SGHTA; CDR2 reads FQGNSA. This CDR3 reads CASSLEAPGGSRGQYF. CDR3 in DNA: TGTGCCAGCAGCTTAGAAGCCCCAGGGGGATCCCGAGGGCAGTACTTC.

This clonotype appeared once. The rearrangement uses TRBV25-1 and TRBJ1-1; no firm D call. CDR3 length: 12 amino acids. Germline CDR1 and CDR2: MGHDK and SYGVNS. V lost 0 bases and J lost 10, with 9 bases in between. As DNA, the CDR3 is TGTGCCAGCAGTGAATATCACTCTATAGCTTTCTTT. It yields the protein CASSEYHSIAFF.

This clonotype was counted at least ten times. The chain carries TRBV2 and TRBJ1-2; the D gene is possibly TRBD1 (6 bases). Deletions cut 4 bases from V and 4 bases from J, with 13 bases between. CDR3 length: 14 residues. Germline CDR1 reads SNHLY; CDR2 reads FYNNEI. The DNA for the CDR3 is TGTGCCAGCAGTGCACAGGGAGGCGGCTATGGCTACACCTTC. This translates into CASSAQGGGYGYTF.

As to this clonotype: A clone one base away is much larger, so this may be a read error. The CDR3 region is CASSPRGQGSPYEQYF. In DNA form, the CDR3 reads TGTGCCAGCAGCCCTCGAGGACAGGGGTCCCCCTACGAGCAGTACTTC. The chain links TRBV9 to TRBJ2-7; 9 positions agree with TRBD1. V was pared by 4 bases and J by 2 bases, with 10 bases of the junction left unmatched. CDR3 size: 16 residues. Per the germline V gene, CDR1 is SGDLS and CDR2 is YYNGEE.

The sample holds many counts of this clonotype. The V call is TRBV5-1, the J call TRBJ2-2, with unresolved D. V lost 2 bases, J lost 5 bases, and 7 bases lay in between. The CDR3 contains 13 residues. The germline V gene encodes CDR1 SGHRS and CDR2 YFSETQ. The CDR3 DNA reads TGCGCCAGCAGCTTCGAAGGGACCGGGGAGCTGTTTTTT. It specifies CASSFEGTGELFF. Supplemented by reference TRBV5-1 and TRBJ2-2, the full variable domain reads KAGVTQTPRYLIKTRGQQVTLSCSPISGHRSVSWYQQTPGQGLQFLFEYFSETQRNKGNFPGRFSGRQFSNSRSEMNVSTLELGDSALYLCASSFEGTGELFFGEGSRLTVL.

This clonotype was seen ten or more times. This chain uses TRBV19 with TRBJ2-3; D gene uncertain. This CDR3 has 14 residues. CDR1 is LNHDA and CDR2 is SQIVND in the germline V gene (reference sequence). V lost 7 bases and J 4 bases, leaving 15 bases between the germline ends. This CDR3 reads CASMGRERADTQYF. CDR3 coding DNA: TGTGCCAGTATGGGTAGGGAAAGAGCAGATACGCAGTATTTT.

This clonotype was observed a single time. The chain is built from TRBV7-9 and TRBJ1-1, with unresolved D. V gave up 5 bases and J gave up 2 bases, with 6 bases separating them. In germline, CDR1 is SEHNR, CDR2 FQNEAQ (reference sequence). The CDR3 loop spans 12 amino acids. The CDR3 DNA follows: TGTGCCAGCAGCCCATTCAACACTGAAGCTTTCTTT. Protein product: CASSPFNTEAFF.

A few counts support this clonotype. V usage is TRBV5-4 and J usage is TRBJ1-2; D possibly corresponds to TRBD1 (5 bases). Germline CDR1 and CDR2: SGHNT and YYREEE (reference sequence). This CDR3 is built from 18 residues. V was shortened by 0 bases and J by 0 bases, with 18 bases between the two germline ends. The CDR3 sequence: CASSLAEGSKGPNYGYTF. For the CDR3, the DNA is TGTGCCAGCAGCTTGGCGGAGGGGAGTAAAGGCCCTAACTATGGCTACACCTTC.

This clonotype was counted at least ten times. This chain uses TRBV5-1 with TRBJ2-3, with 8 bases aligning to TRBD1. The germline V gene has CDR1 SGHRS and CDR2 YFSETQ. The CDR3 loop spans 15 amino acids. V dropped 3 bases and J dropped 4; count of bases not matched to a gene: 7. The CDR3 is CASSYGQGKADTQYF. CDR3 nucleotides: TGCGCCAGCAGCTACGGACAGGGCAAGGCAGATACGCAGTATTTT.

The chain has TRBV6-1 and TRBJ2-7, with 9 nucleotides matching TRBD1. This CDR3 has 14 residues. V trimming: 6 bases; J trimming: 4 bases; junction bases outside the gene matches: 7. Germline CDR1 reads MNHNS; CDR2 reads SASEGT. The DNA of the CDR3 is TGTGCCAGCAGGTCCGGGACAGGGTTATACGAGCAGTACTTC. This gives the protein CASRSGTGLYEQYF.

The chain recombines TRBV25-1 with TRBJ2-1; D is perhaps TRBD2 (7 bases). V was pared by 8 bases and J by 5 bases, with 13 bases between. The CDR3 loop spans 13 amino acids. CDR1 is MGHDK and CDR2 is SYGVNS in the germline V gene. CDR3 residues: CASHAGANNEQFF. The CDR3 DNA is TGTGCCAGCCACGCGGGGGCCAACAATGAGCAGTTCTTC.

This clonotype came up many times. This chain uses TRBV2 with TRBJ2-1; 8 nucleotides align to TRBD2. This CDR3 is built from 19 residues. In germline, CDR1 is SNHLY, CDR2 FYNNEI. J gave up 1 base and V 3 bases, and 14 bases lay outside the gene matches. The CDR3 sequence is CASSEGRSSSGRSYNEQFF. The CDR3 DNA is TGTGCCAGCAGTGAGGGGCGCTCCTCTAGCGGGCGTTCCTACAATGAGCAGTTCTTC.

For this clonotype: Being one base from a much bigger clone, this may be a read error. The CDR3 DNA sequence: TGCAGTGCTAGAGATGGTGACAGTGTTACAGATACGCAGTGTTTT. It specifies CSARDGDSVTDTQCF. This chain connects TRBV20-1 to TRBJ2-3, with D possibly TRBD1 on 5 matching bases. Germline V CDR1 and CDR2: DFQATT, SNEGSKA (reference sequence). CDR3 size: 15 residues.

This clonotype was observed many times. V is TRBV11-2 and J is TRBJ1-2; D is possibly TRBD1 (5 bases). Germline V gene data show CDR1 as SGHAT and CDR2 as FQNNGV. The CDR3 is 17 residues long. V lost 1 base and J lost 2, with 17 bases in between. The CDR3 loop reads CASSLGRGGIKNYGYTF. In DNA, the CDR3 is TGTGCCAGCAGCTTAGGTCGGGGGGGGATTAAGAACTATGGCTACACCTTC.

CDR3: CATSSPRPGADTQYF. For the CDR3, the DNA is TGTGCCACCAGCAGTCCCCGTCCTGGGGCGGATACGCAGTATTTT. The chain joins TRBV15 to TRBJ2-3; TRBD1 is a possible D gene (5 bases). The CDR3 is made up of 15 amino acids. Germline V gene lookup returns CDR1 LNHNV and CDR2 YYDKDF (reference sequence). V lost 3 bases to trimming and J lost 6 bases, with 16 bases between them.

This clonotype was counted many times. The chain combines TRBV6-1 with TRBJ2-7; D is uncertain. Germline-derived CDR1 and CDR2 are MNHNS and SASEGT. This CDR3 region has 12 residues. Trimming left V 2 bases short and J 7 bases short, with 9 bases between. The DNA for the CDR3 is TGTGCCAGCAGTGAACATATGGGGGAGCAGTACGTC. Protein product: CASSEHMGEQYV.

Note on this clonotype: Since a much larger clone is just one base distant, this may be a read error. This chain connects TRBV5-1 to TRBJ2-5, with 7 bases fitting TRBD1. CDR3 length equals 14 residues. The germline V gene has CDR1 SGHRS and CDR2 YFSETQ. As DNA, the CDR3 is TGCGCCAGCAGCTTGGTGGGACAGCAAGAGACCCTGTACTTC. This encodes CASSLVGQQETLYF.

The chain employs TRBV2 and TRBJ2-7; TRBD1 might be the D (6 bases). The CDR3 consists of 13 residues. CDR1 and CDR2 (germline): SNHLY, FYNNEI. Trimming shortened V by 11 bases and J by 2 bases, and 16 bases separated the two germline ends. CDR3 residues: CAGLRDTTYEQYF. For the CDR3, the DNA is TGTGCCGGACTCCGGGACACAACCTACGAGCAGTACTTC.

This clonotype was seen a few times. Being one base from a much bigger clone, this may be a read error. In this CDR3 the conserved last residue, phenylalanine or tryptophan, is missing, so a read error is likely. This rearrangement joins TRBV7-9 to TRBJ1-1; 8 nucleotides line up with TRBD1. The CDR3 is 15 residues long. V lost 6 bases to trimming and J lost 5 bases; unmatched junction nucleotides: 11. From germline, CDR1 is SEHNR and CDR2 FQNEAQ (reference sequence). CDR3 sequence reads: CASSRGQGARTEAFL. Here the CDR3 DNA reads TGTGCCAGCAGTCGGGGCCAGGGGGCGCGTACTGAAGCTTTCCTT.

This clonotype was recorded at least ten times. The chain joins TRBV20-1 to TRBJ1-5; D is unresolved. CDR1 DFQATT and CDR2 SNEGSKA come from the germline V gene (reference sequence). V lost 6 bases and J 7 bases, leaving 13 bases between the germline ends. This CDR3 spans 12 amino acids. Here the CDR3 DNA reads TGCAGTGCCGCCGGGTCCATCCAGCCCCAGCATTTT. This codes for CSAAGSIQPQHF.

This clonotype was seen ten or more times. The V and J genes are TRBV3-1 and TRBJ1-2; D is possibly TRBD1 (5 bases). This CDR3 spans 16 amino acids. Deletions cut 1 base from V and 0 bases from J, with 12 bases between. CDR1 and CDR2 from the germline V gene are LGHDT and YNNKEL (reference sequence). CDR3 sequence: CASSQAYYRPNYGYTF. The DNA for the CDR3 is TGTGCCAGCAGCCAAGCCTACTACAGGCCTAACTATGGCTACACCTTC.

The chain joins TRBV10-3 to TRBJ1-4; D might be TRBD1 (5 bases). The CDR3 runs 15 residues. Germline V gene sequence: CDR1 ENHRY, CDR2 SYGVKD. Trimming cost V 6 bases and J 4 bases, with 15 bases left between them. The CDR3 sequence: CAISPGQGVNEKLFF. CDR3 nucleotides: TGTGCCATCAGCCCCGGCCAAGGGGTTAATGAAAAACTGTTTTTT.

The table lists this clonotype with many counts. V is TRBV18 and J is TRBJ1-6; D ambiguous. CDR3 size: 13 residues. Trimming cost V 3 bases and J 6 bases, with 6 bases left between them. The germline V gene encodes CDR1 KGHSH and CDR2 LQKENI. CDR3 sequence (DNA): TGTGCCAGCTCACCCCAGAGTAATTCACCCCTCCACTTT. The encoded protein is CASSPQSNSPLHF.

CDR3 coding DNA: TGTGCCACCAGCAGAGATCCCGACGAGGCAGGGGCTGAAGCTTTCTTT. Amino acid sequence: CATSRDPDEAGAEAFF. V usage is TRBV15 and J usage is TRBJ1-1, with a possible D match to TRBD1 (6 bases). Trimming pared 0 bases from V and 6 bases from J, leaving 17 bases between. The CDR3 is made up of 16 amino acids. CDR1 is LNHNV and CDR2 is YYDKDF in the germline V gene (reference sequence).

This chain connects TRBV4-2 to TRBJ1-2; no firm D call. Trimming left V 4 bases short and J 8 bases short, with 26 bases between. Germline CDR1 reads LGHNA; CDR2 reads YNFKEQ. The CDR3 has 17 amino acids. This chain's CDR3 is CASSPRGGRRVVSGYTF. The CDR3 region has the DNA TGTGCCAGCAGCCCTCGTGGCGGGAGGAGAGTCGTAAGCGGCTACACCTTC.